Below, one T cell receptor (beta chain) is given with its context. V was pared by 0 bases and J by 7 bases, with 6 bases of the junction left unmatched. CDR1 is SGHRS and CDR2 is YFSETQ in the germline V gene. CDR3 length: 15 amino acids. These data originate in a study of blood T cell repertoires in COVID-19. Study as a whole: T cells, B-cell-depleted T cells, or PBMCs provided the cDNA or gDNA that served as material.

Only in-frame clones appear in the TCRdb table, and some are missing; sequencing was by immunoSEQ multiplex PCR. Among some 70,000 clones, around 82% were seen once, and the ten largest hold approximately 4.1%. What was sequenced was peripheral blood. The chain has TRBV5-1 and TRBJ2-1; 8 nucleotides agree with TRBD1. The source is an older woman with acute or convalescent COVID-19. The CDR3 spells CASSLAQGASNEQFF. CDR3 bases: TGCGCCAGCAGCTTGGCCCAGGGGGCGAGTAATGAGCAGTTCTTC.